The clone carrying this T cell receptor (beta chain) showed up many times. What it binds is unknown. This entry belongs to a study of blood T cells in healthy people across ages. Overall study: Template switching picked up about one barcoded beta molecule for each two T cells.

The use of a sample-barcoded 5' primer and a J-beta primer mix characterized a second PCR of about 7 to 12 cycles. Each cDNA molecule received a tag from a template-switch adaptor that had 12 random nucleotides. One entry per CDR3 protein results from TCRdb running MiXCR on the 5' RACE reads. The data hold around 1.1 million distinct CDR3 sequences, with around two fifths observed a single time. CDR1 and CDR2 from the germline V gene are MNHEY and SMNVEV (reference sequence). The germline V and J ends were trimmed by 6 bases and 0 bases, with 12 bases remaining between them. The CDR3 is 14 residues long. Study conclusions and caveats: PBMCs that were unsorted prevented a conclusive naive versus antigen-experienced comparison.

The sample comprised blood. The sequence was obtained from a man aged 18 to 35 in good health. V and J are TRBV27 and TRBJ2-7; possible D gene TRBD2, 5 bases. Here the CDR3 reads CASRQTRSSYEQYF. For the CDR3, the DNA is TGTGCCAGCAGGCAAACTAGGAGCTCCTACGAGCAGTACTTC.